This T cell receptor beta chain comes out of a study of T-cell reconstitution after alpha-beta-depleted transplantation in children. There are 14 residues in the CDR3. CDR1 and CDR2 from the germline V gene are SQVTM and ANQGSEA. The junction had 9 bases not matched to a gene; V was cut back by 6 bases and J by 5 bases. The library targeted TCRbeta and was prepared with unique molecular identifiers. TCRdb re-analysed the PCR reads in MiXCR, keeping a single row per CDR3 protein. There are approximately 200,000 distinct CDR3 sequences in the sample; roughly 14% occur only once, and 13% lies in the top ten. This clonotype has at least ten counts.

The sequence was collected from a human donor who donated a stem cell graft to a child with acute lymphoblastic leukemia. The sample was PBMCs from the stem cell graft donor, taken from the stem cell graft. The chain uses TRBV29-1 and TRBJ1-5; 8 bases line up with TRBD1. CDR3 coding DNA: TGCAGCGTCTCACAGGGGGAGAGGGATCAGCCCCAGCATTTT. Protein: CSVSQGERDQPQHF.